This T cell receptor (beta chain) was profiled in a study of T cell responses to AZD1222 COVID-19 vaccine. Of note for this clone: Its antigen is unidentified.

Germline V gene lookup returns CDR1 SGDLS and CDR2 YYNGEE. Trimming removed 4 bases at V and 6 bases at J, with 13 bases between. CDR3 length: 13 amino acids. Points from the study as a whole: Donor demographics were predominantly white British with a female majority; clonal diversity may be underestimated. Only a handful of AZD1222 recipients tested seropositive at baseline. Spike-specific TCR breadth and depth were elevated following two AZD1222 doses. Variant regions that are unmutated are reportedly the target of nearly half of spike-specific TCRs.

Measured with immunoSEQ multiplex PCR; TCRdb has only the in-frame clones, and not every one. The repertoire holds roughly 150,000 clones, approximately 89% seen once, with about 4.5% in the top ten. Sequences were derived from peripheral blood, sampled on day 0 of AZD1222 vaccination. V and J are TRBV9 and TRBJ1-2; TRBD1 might be the D (5 bases). The receptor was derived from an adult in good health. CDR3 protein: CASSPQGGNGYTF. CDR3 sequence (DNA): TGTGCCAGCAGCCCCCAGGGCGGAAATGGCTACACCTTC.